The T cell receptor (beta chain) under discussion was sequenced for a study of blood T cell repertoires in COVID-19 (dated by TCRdb to about 2020). The study in broad terms: Samples from collaborators originated in the United States, Italy and Spain and spanned both the acute and convalescent phases of COVID-19. The prospective study material was composed of cDNA or gDNA derived from T cells, B-cell-depleted T cells, or PBMCs. Subjects who had been exposed to COVID-19, were actively infected with it, or had recovered from it provided the deeply sampled blood TCRbeta repertoires that made up the dataset. The repertoires were released in a freely available public database meant as a resource for research on the immune response to SARS-CoV-2. The samples were drawn from two sources: the first 160 participants of the ongoing ImmuneRACE study, and 1,000 to 1,500 subjects contributed by 6 global collaborators. A de-identified subject ID, COVID-19 status, age in years and sex were almost always included in the sample metadata. Where HLA class I and class II types were available, the types were taken from metadata supplied by the sample provider, not from assay-based typing. General study outcomes and caveats: How much clinical and demographic metadata was included differed by source and by participant, and the metadata was provided uncurated.

Whole blood was collected in K2EDTA tubes by collaborating institutions according to the institutions' own protocols. Collaborator samples were shipped for TCRbeta analysis as frozen whole blood, isolated PBMCs, or DNA extracted from either sample type. TCRbeta CDR3 regions were amplified from genomic DNA using the immunoSEQ Assay, a bias-controlled multiplex PCR. Per the original workflow: Nucleated cell counts per sample were estimated from amplification of reference gene primers within the assay. To quantify the absolute abundance of each unique TCRbeta CDR3 rearrangement, sequence reads were collapsed and filtered. For each sample, productive Simpson clonality was calculated as the square root of Simpson's diversity index over productive rearrangements. TCRdb stores this immuneACCESS table with in-frame sequences only. Part of the clones is absent; in the studies checked, under half of the shortfall reflects unresolved V genes, and no reason is known for the rest. The DNA gave D and trimming, while V, J and clone size come from that table. Present in this sample are 70,000 or so clones, roughly 90% of which were seen just once. 1.5% of the sample is taken by the ten largest.

Reading from cysteine to phenylalanine, the CDR3 counts 11 amino acids. Only CDR3 DNA is held: 33 bases, read in frame from base 1. Per the germline V gene, SQVTM is the CDR1 and ANQGSEA is the CDR2. The germline V and J ends show losses of 3 bases and 10 bases respectively, and no gene match explains 2 bases of the junction. As regards this clone: Its antigen is currently not known. One base away there is no much larger clone; base qualities are not given.

Sample: peripheral blood. The chain is encoded by TRBV29-1 joined to TRBJ1-1; TRBD1 aligns with 10 central bases. The TCR sequence derives from a man between 50 and 59 years old with acute or convalescent COVID-19. The DNA is as follows: TGCAGCGTTGAGGACAGGGGGGGAGCTTTCTTT. Its coded protein is CSVEDRGGAFF.